The 9 T cell receptor beta chains reported below all come from one sample, sequenced in a study of T cells in localized non-small cell lung cancer. Profiled with immunoSEQ multiplex PCR; TCRdb holds only in-frame clones, not every one. The sample lists over a thousand clones, over 20% occurring once. The sequences come from lung tumor tissue, collected before any cancer treatment. The receptors were gathered from a male donor aged 60 or over with stage II squamous cell lung carcinoma.

This clone was detected only once. The V call is TRBV18, the J call TRBJ2-7, with D perhaps matching TRBD2 (5 bases). The germline V gene encodes CDR1 KGHSH and CDR2 LQKENI. The CDR3 runs 12 residues. Trimming stripped 6 bases from V and 6 bases from J, with 12 bases between. CDR3 region: CASSPGGPEQYF. The CDR3, as DNA: TGTGCCAGCTCGCCCGGCGGGCCCGAGCAGTACTTC.

This clone was detected only a few times. The chain links TRBV19 to TRBJ1-3, with 7 positions matching TRBD1. The V gene end was trimmed by 7 bases and the J gene end by 4 bases; junction bases not matched to a gene: 7. The CDR3 extends over 14 amino acids. Germline V gene data show CDR1 as LNHDA and CDR2 as SQIVND (reference sequence). The CDR3 loop reads CASIRQGGGNTIYF. The CDR3 DNA sequence: TGTGCCAGTATCAGGCAGGGGGGCGGAAACACCATATATTTT.

This clone has a handful of counts. The chain links TRBV28 to TRBJ2-6; 9 bases fit TRBD1. This CDR3 contains 16 residues. V trimming: 5 bases; J trimming: 2 bases; junction bases outside the gene matches: 4. CDR1 is MDHEN, CDR2 SYDVKM, per germline. The CDR3 reads CASSTGDRAGANVLTF. Written as DNA, the CDR3 is TGTGCCAGCAGTACAGGGGACAGGGCTGGGGCCAACGTCCTGACTTTC. The whole variable domain, remainder taken from reference TRBV28 and TRBJ2-6, is DVKVTQSSRYLVKRTGEKVFLECVQDMDHENMFWYRQDPGLGLRLIYFSYDVKMKEKGDIPEGYSVSREKKERFSLILESASTNQTSMYLCASSTGDRAGANVLTFGAGSRLTVL.

This clone has a handful of counts. CDR3 nucleotides: TGTGCCAGCAGGGGGGGGGCCTCGGACAATGAGCAGTTCTTC. Protein product: CASRGGASDNEQFF. The V call is TRBV6-8, the J call TRBJ2-1; a possible D gene is TRBD2 (7 bases). Per germline, CDR1 MNHGY and CDR2 SAAAGT. This CDR3 has 14 residues. Trimming removed 6 bases at V and 5 bases at J, with 14 bases between.

The CDR3 region is CASSTGQGARNEKLFF. The CDR3 DNA sequence: TGCGCCAGCAGCACCGGACAGGGGGCCAGGAATGAAAAACTGTTTTTT. This chain links TRBV5-1 with TRBJ1-4, with 11 bases matching TRBD1. The CDR3 has 16 residues. J lost 5 bases, V lost 4 bases, and 7 bases had no gene match. CDR1 is SGHRS and CDR2 is YFSETQ in the germline V gene.

The rearrangement uses TRBV5-1 and TRBJ2-7, with TRBD1 identical over 8 bases. Germline V gene data show CDR1 as SGHRS and CDR2 as YFSETQ. The CDR3 runs to 14 residues. V lost 4 bases to trimming and J lost 2 bases; unmatched junction nucleotides: 5. CDR3 protein: CASSREGQAYEQYF. CDR3 coding DNA: TGCGCCAGCAGCCGAGAGGGACAGGCCTACGAGCAGTACTTC.

The V gene is TRBV18, the J gene TRBJ2-7, with TRBD1 matching over 8 bases. The CDR3 consists of 15 residues. V shed 5 bases and J 0 bases; nucleotides not matched to a gene: 6. The germline V gene has CDR1 KGHSH and CDR2 LQKENI. Here the CDR3 reads CASSGTGLPSYEQYF. Written as DNA, the CDR3 is TGTGCCAGCTCAGGGACAGGCTTACCCTCCTACGAGCAGTACTTC.

The chain employs TRBV19 and TRBJ2-7; 9 bases are shared with TRBD1. The CDR3 has 16 amino acids. CDR1 and CDR2 from the germline V gene are LNHDA and SQIVND (reference sequence). V lost 5 bases and J lost 0; bases outside the gene matches: 8. In DNA, the CDR3 is TGTGCCAGTAGTCCCCGACAGGGGGGAGACTCCTACGAGCAGTACTTC. Its translation: CASSPRQGGDSYEQYF.

In this sample, this clone is large. The chain carries TRBV15 and TRBJ2-7, with a possible D match to TRBD1 (5 bases). Trimming stripped 0 bases from V and 2 bases from J, with 8 bases between. Germline CDR1 is LNHNV and CDR2 is YYDKDF (reference sequence). The CDR3 is made up of 14 amino acids. This chain's CDR3 is CATSRDLGPYEQYF. The CDR3 DNA is TGTGCCACCAGCAGAGATTTGGGGCCCTACGAGCAGTACTTC.